Listed below are T cell receptor beta chains from one sample, sequenced in a study of human T cells and chemical hapten exposure. TCRdb recomputed calls from the RACE reads with MiXCR, one row per CDR3 protein. The data contain 350,000 to 400,000 distinct CDR3 sequences, roughly 5% of them seen just once; the ten biggest clones take up 2.6%. This specimen consisted of whole blood, obtained in connection with sensitization to the hapten diphenylcyclopropenone (DPC). The receptors originated from a woman aged 50 to 60 with alopecia areata. Some clones in this sample may be carry-over from other donors' samples. CDR3s include the opening cysteine and the closing phenylalanine or tryptophan. Fields, in order: CDR3 length, D gene, V gene, J gene, clone size, CDR3 protein, CDR3 DNA. The D gene is left open where the match is weak. Clone size is not always given. Where it is, it says once, few, many or a class for expanded clones.

15,-,TRBV7-2,TRBJ1-5,-,CASSRITDGNQPQHF,TGTGCCAGCAGCCGAATCACCGACGGGAATCAGCCCCAGCATTTT
11,-,TRBV20-1,TRBJ1-2,-,CSARGAAGYTF,TGCAGTGCTAGAGGGGCAGCTGGCTACACCTTC
14,-,TRBV27,TRBJ1-5,many,CASSLWPGNQPQHF,TGTGCCAGCAGTTTATGGCCAGGTAATCAGCCCCAGCATTTT
15,-,TRBV15,TRBJ1-4,few,CATSRASDIGEKLFF,TGTGCCACCAGCAGAGCTTCGGACATTGGTGAAAAACTGTTTTTT
16,TRBD2,TRBV6-1,TRBJ2-7,many,CASSEASWLAGVEQYF,TGTGCCAGCAGTGAAGCGTCGTGGCTAGCGGGAGTCGAGCAGTACTTC
16,TRBD1,TRBV6-2/TRBV6-3,TRBJ1-1,many,CASRRNYGTANTEAFF,TGTGCCAGCAGAAGAAACTACGGGACAGCGAACACTGAAGCTTTCTTT
13,-,TRBV4-3,TRBJ2-1,many,CASSQDPEGREFF,TGCGCCAGCAGCCAAGATCCGGAGGGGAGAGAGTTCTTC
11,-,TRBV6-1,TRBJ1-1,few,CASSEEGVAFF,TGTGCCAGCAGTGAAGAGGGGGTGGCTTTCTTT
16,TRBD2,TRBV7-9,TRBJ2-1,few,CASSLVSGRDYNEQFF,TGTGCCAGCAGCTTAGTCAGCGGGAGAGACTACAATGAGCAGTTCTTC
15,-,TRBV20-1,TRBJ2-1,many,CSASEGGLSYNEQFF,TGCAGTGCTTCTGAGGGGGGTCTATCCTACAATGAGCAGTTCTTC
15,-,TRBV5-6,TRBJ2-3,many,CASSLTEGGTDTQYF,TGTGCCAGCAGCCTGACGGAGGGAGGCACAGATACGCAGTATTTT
14,-,TRBV2,TRBJ1-5,-,CASSVGLPNQPQHF,TGTGCCAGCAGTGTAGGACTCCCCAATCAGCCCCAGCATTTT
15,-,TRBV29-1,TRBJ2-3,few,CSVVRPGARTDTQYF,TGCAGCGTTGTCCGCCCGGGAGCTCGCACAGATACGCAGTATTTT
13,-,TRBV27,TRBJ2-5,-,CASSLNNQETQYF,TGTGCCAGCAGTTTAAACAACCAAGAGACCCAGTACTTC
14,-,TRBV12-3/TRBV12-4,TRBJ1-1,few,CASSFGDFNTEAFF,TGTGCCAGCAGTTTCGGGGACTTCAACACTGAAGCTTTCTTT
15,TRBD1,TRBV6-5,TRBJ1-2,many,CASAREGAGSYGYTF,TGTGCCAGCGCCAGGGAGGGGGCTGGTAGCTATGGCTACACCTTC
15,TRBD2,TRBV12-3/TRBV12-4,TRBJ2-5,-,CASTPTSGYQETQYF,TGTGCCAGCACTCCGACTAGCGGGTACCAAGAGACCCAGTACTTC
10,-,TRBV6-1,TRBJ2-7,many,CASREREQYF,TGTGCCAGCAGAGAACGAGAGCAGTACTTC
13,-,TRBV20-1,TRBJ1-1,-,CSARSQANTEAFF,TGCAGTGCTAGGTCCCAGGCTAACACTGAAGCTTTCTTT
19,TRBD1,TRBV6-1,TRBJ2-6,many,CASSDLMGQSPSGANVLTF,TGTGCCAGCAGCGACCTTATGGGACAGTCCCCCTCTGGGGCCAACGTCCTGACTTTC
13,TRBD1,TRBV29-1,TRBJ1-1,many,CSVYRGQGTEAFF,TGCAGCGTCTACAGGGGGCAGGGCACTGAAGCTTTCTTT
17,-,TRBV6-2/TRBV6-3,TRBJ2-3,many,CASIQRGFGLSTDTQYF,TGTGCCAGCATCCAACGGGGGTTTGGCCTCTCGACAGATACGCAGTATTTT
18,TRBD1,TRBV6-2/TRBV6-3,TRBJ1-5,few,CASSYPRDRAKPNQPQHF,TGTGCCAGCAGTTACCCCAGGGACAGGGCCAAACCTAATCAGCCCCAGCATTTT
14,-,TRBV18,TRBJ1-1,many,CASSPMAGETEAFF,TGTGCCAGCTCACCAATGGCAGGGGAGACTGAAGCTTTCTTT
13,-,TRBV7-9,TRBJ2-7,-,CASSPSAGYEQYF,TGTGCCAGCAGCCCGAGCGCGGGCTACGAGCAGTACTTC
14,TRBD2,TRBV7-2,TRBJ2-5,-,CASSEGRARETQYF,TGTGCCAGCAGCGAAGGGAGGGCCCGAGAGACCCAGTACTTC
15,-,TRBV7-9,TRBJ1-4,many,CAAKGGEVANEKLFF,TGTGCCGCCAAAGGAGGGGAGGTGGCTAATGAAAAACTGTTTTTT
21,TRBD2,TRBV7-9,TRBJ2-5,few,CASSWPKDPGLAGDRQETQYF,TGTGCCAGCAGCTGGCCCAAGGATCCGGGACTAGCGGGAGATCGACAAGAGACCCAGTACTTC
16,TRBD2,TRBV9,TRBJ2-3,many,CASSADGLAGADTQYF,TGTGCCAGCAGCGCTGATGGACTAGCGGGGGCAGATACGCAGTATTTT
15,-,TRBV6-6,TRBJ1-5,few,CASSSGRQQDQPQHF,TGTGCCAGCAGTTCAGGTAGGCAGCAAGATCAGCCCCAGCATTTT
14,TRBD1,TRBV7-3,TRBJ1-1,-,CASSSGTGTTEAFF,TGTGCCAGCAGCTCCGGGACAGGGACGACTGAAGCTTTCTTT
15,-,TRBV25-1,TRBJ2-7,many,CASSEYPDTNPEQYF,TGTGCCAGCAGTGAATACCCAGACACGAACCCCGAGCAGTACTTC
14,TRBD1,TRBV30,TRBJ2-7,-,CAWSPGTGGYEQYF,TGTGCCTGGAGTCCCGGGACAGGGGGCTACGAGCAGTACTTC
14,-,TRBV7-2,TRBJ1-5,-,CASSLDISNQPQHF,TGTGCCAGCAGCTTAGATATTAGCAATCAGCCCCAGCATTTT
16,TRBD1,TRBV4-2,TRBJ1-4,many,CASSQDQGQGDEKLFF,TGTGCCAGCAGCCAAGATCAGGGACAGGGGGATGAAAAACTGTTTTTT
12,TRBD1,TRBV29-1,TRBJ1-1,many,CSARGEGTEAFF,TGCAGCGCCAGGGGGGAGGGCACTGAAGCTTTCTTT
13,TRBD2,TRBV5-4,TRBJ2-6,-,CASGGVGANVLTF,TGTGCCAGCGGGGGGGTCGGGGCCAACGTCCTGACTTTC
14,-,TRBV11-2,TRBJ2-3,many,CASSFSRETDTQYF,TGTGCCAGCAGCTTTTCGAGGGAGACAGATACGCAGTATTTT
14,TRBD1,TRBV7-2,TRBJ2-5,many,CASSRDRWEETQYF,TGTGCCAGCTCGCGGGACAGGTGGGAAGAGACCCAGTACTTC
15,-,TRBV7-9,TRBJ1-4,many,CASSPRWGGDEKLFF,TGTGCCAGCAGCCCAAGGTGGGGAGGGGATGAAAAACTGTTTTTT
13,-,TRBV2,TRBJ1-4,-,CASSYNRNEKLFF,TGTGCCAGCAGTTATAACAGAAATGAAAAACTGTTTTTT
14,-,TRBV18,TRBJ2-7,-,CASSPGTFLYEQYF,TGTGCCAGCTCACCAGGGACATTTTTATACGAGCAGTACTTC
15,TRBD1,TRBV9,TRBJ1-1,few,CASSGLQGSHTEAFF,TGTGCCAGCAGCGGACTACAGGGGTCTCACACTGAAGCTTTCTTT
12,-,TRBV3-1,TRBJ1-3,few,CASSQQGNTIYF,TGTGCCAGCAGCCAACAGGGAAACACCATATATTTT
14,TRBD2,TRBV20-1,TRBJ2-3,few,CRGVGTSGTDTQYF,TGCAGGGGGGTCGGGACTAGCGGCACAGATACGCAGTATTTT
14,-,TRBV12-3/TRBV12-4,TRBJ2-3,few,CASSGTVRTDTQYF,TGTGCCAGCAGTGGGACGGTGAGGACAGATACGCAGTATTTT
11,TRBD2,TRBV28,TRBJ2-7,many,CAGGSSYEQYF,TGCGCGGGGGGGAGCTCCTACGAGCAGTACTTC
14,-,TRBV20-1,TRBJ1-1,few,CSARGAGGNTEAFF,TGCAGTGCTAGAGGGGCCGGAGGGAACACTGAAGCTTTCTTT
15,-,TRBV2,TRBJ2-5,many,CASSHSRDNQETQYF,TGTGCCAGCAGCCATTCCCGGGACAATCAAGAGACCCAGTACTTC
14,TRBD2,TRBV10-3,TRBJ2-3,many,CAISLAGGVDTQYF,TGTGCCATCAGCCTAGCGGGGGGTGTCGATACGCAGTATTTT
15,-,TRBV6-1,TRBJ1-5,many,CASTLEFRVGQPQHF,TGTGCCAGCACCCTAGAATTCAGGGTCGGTCAGCCCCAGCATTTT
14,TRBD1,TRBV29-1,TRBJ1-1,many,CSATGETLNTEAFF,TGCAGCGCTACAGGGGAAACCCTGAACACTGAAGCTTTCTTT
12,-,TRBV10-2,TRBJ1-1,many,CASSEGKTEAFF,TGCGCCAGCAGTGAAGGGAAAACTGAAGCTTTCTTT
16,-,TRBV5-1,TRBJ2-5,-,CASSLGTSVGLETQYF,TGCGCCAGCAGCTTGGGGACGTCGGTCGGCTTGGAGACCCAGTACTTC
14,-,TRBV6-5,TRBJ1-1,-,CASRPGRGWTEAFF,TGTGCCAGCAGACCAGGCAGGGGTTGGACTGAAGCTTTCTTT